Reported below is one T cell receptor (beta chain). This entry comes from a study of cytomegalovirus exposure and HLA in healthy donors. Germline CDR1 is LGHNA and CDR2 is YSLEER. The CDR3 runs 15 residues. With 1 base removed from V and 1 base from J, the gap between germline ends came to 9 bases. PCR was performed using 60 Vbeta and 13 Jbeta primers. Using immunoSEQ multiplex PCR, the repertoire was profiled, and TCRdb retains in-frame clones only, with some absent. Here the sample spans about 89,000 clones, approximately 71% being singletons. The chain recombines TRBV4-3 with TRBJ2-3; D is ambiguous. Source material: PBMCs. The clonotype was recovered from a man younger than 40 in good health and CMV-seronegative. In DNA form, the CDR3 reads TGCGCCAGCAGCCAAGTTTCTACCCGCACAGATACGCAGTATTTT. Translation: CASSQVSTRTDTQYF.